Reported below is one T cell receptor (beta chain). This specimen comes from a study of blood T cell repertoires in COVID-19. J gave up 2 bases and V 4 bases, and 9 bases lay outside the gene matches. Per germline, CDR1 KGHSY and CDR2 FQNENV. The CDR3 sequence is 16 residues long. Generated by immunoSEQ multiplex PCR, the TCRdb table keeps only in-frame clones and is missing some. The data contain tens of thousands of clones, around 90% of them singletons. The TCR originated in a man aged 45-60 years with active COVID-19. Sequences were obtained from peripheral blood. The genes are TRBV16 and TRBJ2-3; TRBD2 matches at 7 bases. CDR3 bases: TGTGCCAGCAGCCCGCCTGGGCAGCGGGACACAGATACGCAGTATTTT. It codes for CASSPPGQRDTDTQYF.